This T cell receptor beta chain was retrieved from a study of beta chain features in type 1 diabetes listed by TCRdb under 2018. For the study in its entirety: Mean age, gender distribution, total cell number and subset yield were not different between patients and healthy donors. The study compared TCRB repertoires of sorted circulating CD4+ T cell subsets between recently diagnosed type 1 diabetes patients and matched healthy donors. Naive and central memory subsets were obtained from all 30 or so donors, but regulatory and stem cell-like memory subsets were isolated from only 8 patients and 8 healthy donors. A total of just under 110,000,000 sorted cells were examined across all samples, and RNA yield correlated strongly with the number of cells per subset.

This clone turned up a few times. What antigen it recognizes has not been identified. No base qualities exist here, and no much larger clone lies one base off it. Including the terminal cysteine and phenylalanine, the CDR3 comprises 13 residues. Of the read, only the CDR3 DNA is kept; its 39 bases are in frame from base 1. In the germline V gene, CDR1 corresponds to SGHTA and CDR2 to FQGNSA. V drops 1 base and J drops 11 bases, leaving 14 bases in between. The entire amount of isolated RNA was reverse transcribed using the High Capacity cDNA Reverse Transcription Kit, so the sequenced TCRB transcripts were expressed ones. Deep immunoSEQ sequencing was applied to naive, central memory and regulatory T cell samples, giving an average of roughly 3.5 million total reads per sample. Sorted cells were lysed in RLT buffer and RNA was extracted with DNase-treated RNeasy Micro or Mini kits, depending on cell number. To prevent cross-contamination, every cell subset was processed on its own, while patient and healthy donor samples were processed together. TCRB sequences were amplified from cDNA with the immunoSEQ multiplex PCR, producing 87-bp fragments spanning the CDR3 region. Amplicons were sequenced on the Illumina HiSeq platform. Regarding the original processing steps: PCR bias was corrected computationally using synthetic template baselines, and reads within Hamming distance 2 were collapsed, with unmergeable singletons discarded. Reads were aligned to IMGT to assign V, D and J genes, CDR3 length, and insertions or deletions at six rearrangement sites. Within each subset, clonotype counts were normalized to the number of sorted cells before true diversity and Gini coefficients were calculated with the tcR R package. The overlap coefficient, calculated on TCRB nucleotide sequences, was used to quantify repertoire sharing. TCRdb carries this immuneACCESS record with in-frame sequences only. Its versions omit some clonotypes, under half of them owing to an unresolved V gene in the studies checked, with the rest unexplained. Clonal size and the V and J genes are those of that table, whereas D and trimming came from the DNA. The sample contains roughly 290,000 clones, 8% of them found a single time. Roughly 0.94% of the sample rests with the top ten.

Each donor gave one peripheral blood draw, averaging approximately 120 mL, which was collected into heparinised tubes. A BD FACSAria II was used to sort naive, central memory, regulatory and stem cell-like memory CD4+ T cells with a panel that included CD45RO, CCR7, CD25, CD127, CD95 and CD27. Every sorted population had a purity above 98%. PBMCs were separated immediately by Lymphoprep density gradient centrifugation and were stained directly, without being cultured. Samples were stained and sorted in pairs, with one healthy donor and one patient per experiment, so that batch effects were minimized. The study at large found these results: Shorter templates might be favored by PCR, yet because patient and control samples were amplified and corrected together, any such skew would affect both groups equally. Naive, central memory and regulatory TCRB repertoires appeared to be more alike among patients than among healthy donors. At VDJ recombination sites, patients with type 1 diabetes made fewer insertions and deleted more nucleotides, a pattern implying thymic rearrangement abnormalities. Only small numbers of individuals were included in the HLA sub-analyses, which left unresolved whether HLA type had any influence on TCRB rearrangement. Because cDNA was sequenced instead of genomic DNA, highly expressing activated cells could be over-represented, though the groups showed no difference in activation or CD3 levels. Type 1 diabetes patients showed a moderate but significant shortening of TCRB CDR3 length in all four CD4+ subsets.

Sequencing was carried out using central memory CD4+ T cells from blood. The chain couples TRBV7-2 to TRBJ1-1; the D gene cannot be named for sure. The sequence derives from a woman younger than 35 in good health. The CDR3 here reads CASSLVVGAFAFF. The sequenced DNA is TGTGCCAGCAGCTTAGTTGTGGGCGCGTTTGCTTTCTTT.